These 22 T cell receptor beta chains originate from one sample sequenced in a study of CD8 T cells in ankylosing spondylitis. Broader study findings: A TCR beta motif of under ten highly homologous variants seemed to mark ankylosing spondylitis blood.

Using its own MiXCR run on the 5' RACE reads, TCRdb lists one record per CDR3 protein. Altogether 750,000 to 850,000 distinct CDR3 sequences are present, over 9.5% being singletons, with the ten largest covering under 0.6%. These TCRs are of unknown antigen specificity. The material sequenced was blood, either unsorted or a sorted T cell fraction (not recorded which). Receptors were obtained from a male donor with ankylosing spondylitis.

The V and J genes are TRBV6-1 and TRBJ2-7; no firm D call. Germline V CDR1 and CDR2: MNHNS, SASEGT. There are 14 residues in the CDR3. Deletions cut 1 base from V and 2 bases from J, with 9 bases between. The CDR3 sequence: CASSEGGSTYEQYF. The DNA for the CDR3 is TGTGCCAGCAGTGAAGGAGGCAGTACCTACGAGCAGTACTTC.

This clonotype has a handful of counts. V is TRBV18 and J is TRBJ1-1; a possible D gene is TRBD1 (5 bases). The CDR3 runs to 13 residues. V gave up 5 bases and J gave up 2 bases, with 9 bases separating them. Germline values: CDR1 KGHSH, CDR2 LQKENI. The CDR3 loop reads CASSIRGNTEAFF. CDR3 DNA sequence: TGTGCCAGCTCAATCCGGGGCAACACTGAAGCTTTCTTT.

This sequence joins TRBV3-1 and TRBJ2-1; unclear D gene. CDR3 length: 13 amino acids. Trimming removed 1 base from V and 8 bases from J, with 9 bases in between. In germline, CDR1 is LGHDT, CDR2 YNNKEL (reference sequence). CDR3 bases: TGTGCCAGCAGCCAAGCCGCGAGCGATGAGCAGTTCTTC. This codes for CASSQAASDEQFF.

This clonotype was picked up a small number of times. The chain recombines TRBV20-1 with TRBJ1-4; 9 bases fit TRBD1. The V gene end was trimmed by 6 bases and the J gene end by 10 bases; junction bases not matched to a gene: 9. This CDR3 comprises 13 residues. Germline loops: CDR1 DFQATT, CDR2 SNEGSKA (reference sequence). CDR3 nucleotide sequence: TGCAGTGCCCTTCGGACAGGGGAGGGAAAACTGTTTTTT. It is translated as CSALRTGEGKLFF.

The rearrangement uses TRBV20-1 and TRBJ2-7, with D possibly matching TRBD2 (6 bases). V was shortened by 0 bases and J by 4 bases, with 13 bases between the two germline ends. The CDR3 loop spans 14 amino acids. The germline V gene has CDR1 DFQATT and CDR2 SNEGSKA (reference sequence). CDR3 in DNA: TGCAGTGCTAGAGATAACGGGGGAGGATACGAGCAGTACTTC. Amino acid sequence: CSARDNGGGYEQYF.

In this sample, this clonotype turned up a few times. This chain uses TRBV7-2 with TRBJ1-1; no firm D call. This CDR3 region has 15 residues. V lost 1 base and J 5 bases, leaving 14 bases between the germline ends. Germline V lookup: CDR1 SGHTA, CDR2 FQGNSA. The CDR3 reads CASSLVYQTGTEAFF. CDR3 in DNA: TGTGCCAGCAGCTTAGTCTACCAGACGGGTACTGAAGCTTTCTTT.

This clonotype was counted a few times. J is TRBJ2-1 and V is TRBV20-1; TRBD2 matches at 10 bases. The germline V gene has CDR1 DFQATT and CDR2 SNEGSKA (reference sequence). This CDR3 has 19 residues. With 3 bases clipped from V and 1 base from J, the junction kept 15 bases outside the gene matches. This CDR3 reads CSARGHTTLAGDSYNEQFF. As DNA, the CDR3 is TGCAGTGCTAGGGGCCATACCACCCTAGCGGGAGATTCCTACAATGAGCAGTTCTTC.

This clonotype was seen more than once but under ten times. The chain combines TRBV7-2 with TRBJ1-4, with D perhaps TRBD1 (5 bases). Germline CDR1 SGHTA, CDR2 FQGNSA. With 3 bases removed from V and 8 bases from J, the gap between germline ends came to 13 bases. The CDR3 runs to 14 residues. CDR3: CASSFTGHGEKLFF. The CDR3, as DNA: TGTGCCAGCAGCTTTACGGGGCATGGGGAAAAACTGTTTTTT.

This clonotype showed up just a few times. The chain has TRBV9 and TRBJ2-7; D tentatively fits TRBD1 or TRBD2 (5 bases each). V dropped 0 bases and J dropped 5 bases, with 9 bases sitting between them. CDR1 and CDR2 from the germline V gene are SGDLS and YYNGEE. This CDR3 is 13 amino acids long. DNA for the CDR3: TGTGCCAGCAGCGTAGGGGGGAGACACGAGCAGTACTTC. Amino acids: CASSVGGRHEQYF.

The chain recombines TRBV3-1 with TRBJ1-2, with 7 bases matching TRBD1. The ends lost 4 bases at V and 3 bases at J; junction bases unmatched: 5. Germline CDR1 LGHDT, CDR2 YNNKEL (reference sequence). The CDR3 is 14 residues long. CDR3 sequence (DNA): TGTGCCAGCAGCCCACTCACAGGGGACTATGGCTACACCTTC. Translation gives CASSPLTGDYGYTF.

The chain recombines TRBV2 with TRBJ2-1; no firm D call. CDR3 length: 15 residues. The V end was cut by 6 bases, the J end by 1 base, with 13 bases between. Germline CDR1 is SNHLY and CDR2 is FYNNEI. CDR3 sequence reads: CASRPSRLSYNEQFF. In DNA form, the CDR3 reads TGTGCCAGCAGACCGTCTAGGTTATCCTACAATGAGCAGTTCTTC.

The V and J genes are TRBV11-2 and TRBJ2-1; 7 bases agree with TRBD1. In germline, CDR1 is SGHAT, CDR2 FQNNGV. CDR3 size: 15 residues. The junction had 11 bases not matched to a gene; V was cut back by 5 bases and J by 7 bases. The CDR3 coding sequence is TGTGCCAGCAGCAAGGGACAGACGTTCGGGAATGAGCAGTTCTTC. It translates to CASSKGQTFGNEQFF.

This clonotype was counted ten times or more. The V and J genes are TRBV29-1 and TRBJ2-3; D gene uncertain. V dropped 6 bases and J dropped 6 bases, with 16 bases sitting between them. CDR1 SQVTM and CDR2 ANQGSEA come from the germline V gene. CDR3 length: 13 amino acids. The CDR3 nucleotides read TGCAGCGTCCCGACCCCCTATCTGGATACGCAGTATTTT. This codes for CSVPTPYLDTQYF.

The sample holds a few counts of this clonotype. The CDR3 coding sequence is TGCAGTGCTATCGAGCGGGCGGGGGCGAACTCTGGGGCCAACGTCCTGACTTTC. Protein product: CSAIERAGANSGANVLTF. The chain is built from TRBV20-1 and TRBJ2-6, with D possibly matching TRBD2 (7 bases). Germline CDR1 is DFQATT and CDR2 is SNEGSKA (reference sequence). The CDR3 has 18 amino acids. Trimming removed 4 bases at V and 0 bases at J, with 19 bases between.

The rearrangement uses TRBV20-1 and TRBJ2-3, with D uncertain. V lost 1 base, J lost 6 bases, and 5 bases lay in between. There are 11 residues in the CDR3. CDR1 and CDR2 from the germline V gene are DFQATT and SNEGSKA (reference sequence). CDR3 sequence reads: CSARADDTQYF. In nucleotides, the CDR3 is TGCAGTGCTAGAGCAGACGATACGCAGTATTTT.

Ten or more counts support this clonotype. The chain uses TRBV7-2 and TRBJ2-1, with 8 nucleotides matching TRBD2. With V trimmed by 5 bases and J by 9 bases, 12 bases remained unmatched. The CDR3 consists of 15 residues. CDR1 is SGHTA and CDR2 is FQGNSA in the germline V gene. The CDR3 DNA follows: TGTGCCAGCAGCCCAGTGGGGACTAGTCCCTCTGAGCAGTTCTTC. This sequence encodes CASSPVGTSPSEQFF.

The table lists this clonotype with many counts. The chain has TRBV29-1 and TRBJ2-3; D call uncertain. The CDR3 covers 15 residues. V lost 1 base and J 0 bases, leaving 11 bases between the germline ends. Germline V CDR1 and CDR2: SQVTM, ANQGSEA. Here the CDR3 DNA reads TGCAGCGTTGAAGGGGCAGGTGGGAGCACAGATACGCAGTATTTT. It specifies CSVEGAGGSTDTQYF.

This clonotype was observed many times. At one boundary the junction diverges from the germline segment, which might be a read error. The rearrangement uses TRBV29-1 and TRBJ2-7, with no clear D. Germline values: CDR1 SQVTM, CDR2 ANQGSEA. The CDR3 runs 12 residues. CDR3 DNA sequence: TGCAGCGTCGAAGACGGAGCCTACGAGCAGTACTTC. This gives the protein CSVEDGAYEQYF.

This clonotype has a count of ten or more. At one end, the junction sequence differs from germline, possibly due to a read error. This CDR3 is CASSQGAGVGAPIF. CDR3 sequence (DNA): TGCGCCAGCAGCCAAGGGGCGGGTGTTGGCGCCCCAATTTTT. This sequence joins TRBV4-3 and TRBJ1-1; D ambiguous. The CDR3 loop spans 14 amino acids. CDR1 and CDR2 (germline): LGHNA, YSLEER.

CDR3 in amino acids: CASSYGTAGASFF. CDR3 bases: TGTGCCAGCAGTTACGGTACGGCGGGAGCCTCGTTCTTC. The V and J genes are TRBV6-2 or TRBV6-3 and TRBJ2-1; 7 positions agree with TRBD2. After removal of 2 bases from V and 15 bases from J, the junction contained 10 bases not matched to a gene. This CDR3 contains 13 residues. Germline lookup yields CDR1 MNHEY and CDR2 SVGEGT.

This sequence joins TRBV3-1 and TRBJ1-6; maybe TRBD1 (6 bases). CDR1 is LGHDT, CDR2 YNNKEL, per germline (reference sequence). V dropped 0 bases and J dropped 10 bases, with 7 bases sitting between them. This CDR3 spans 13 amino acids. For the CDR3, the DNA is TGTGCCAGCAGCCAAGAAAGGGGGTCACCCCTCCACTTT. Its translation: CASSQERGSPLHF.

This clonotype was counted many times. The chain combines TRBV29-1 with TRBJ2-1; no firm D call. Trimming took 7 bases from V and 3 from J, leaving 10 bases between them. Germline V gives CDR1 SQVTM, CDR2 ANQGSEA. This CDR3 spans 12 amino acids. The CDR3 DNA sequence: TGCAGCGCCGGAATAGGCTACAATGAGCAGTTCTTC. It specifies CSAGIGYNEQFF.